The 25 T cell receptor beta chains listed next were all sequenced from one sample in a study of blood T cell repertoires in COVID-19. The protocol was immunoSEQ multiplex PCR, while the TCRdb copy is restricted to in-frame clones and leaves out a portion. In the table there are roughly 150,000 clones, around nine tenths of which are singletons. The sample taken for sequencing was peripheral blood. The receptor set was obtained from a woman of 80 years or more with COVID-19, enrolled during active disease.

CDR3 sequence: CASSRGQTTGNTIYF. Here the CDR3 DNA reads TGTGCCAGCAGCCGCGGACAGACCACTGGAAACACCATATATTTT. V and J are TRBV6-2 or TRBV6-3 and TRBJ1-3; a possible D gene is TRBD1 (6 bases). The germline V and J ends were trimmed by 6 bases and 2 bases, with 14 bases remaining between them. Germline-derived CDR1 and CDR2 are MNHEY and SVGEGT. CDR3 length: 15 residues.

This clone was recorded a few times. The CDR3 loop is CASSLTQGGYEQYF. The CDR3 DNA is TGTGCCAGCAGCCTCACCCAGGGTGGGTACGAGCAGTACTTC. The chain recombines TRBV7-2 with TRBJ2-7, with a possible D match to TRBD1 (5 bases). V lost 5 bases and J lost 4, with 15 bases in between. CDR3 size: 14 residues. In germline, CDR1 is SGHTA, CDR2 FQGNSA.

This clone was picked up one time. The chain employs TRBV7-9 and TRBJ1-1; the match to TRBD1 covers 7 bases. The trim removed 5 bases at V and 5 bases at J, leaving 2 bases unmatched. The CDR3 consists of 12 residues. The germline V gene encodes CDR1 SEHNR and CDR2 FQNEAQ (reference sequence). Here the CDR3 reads CASSDRVTEAFF. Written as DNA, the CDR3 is TGTGCCAGCAGCGACAGGGTAACTGAAGCTTTCTTT.

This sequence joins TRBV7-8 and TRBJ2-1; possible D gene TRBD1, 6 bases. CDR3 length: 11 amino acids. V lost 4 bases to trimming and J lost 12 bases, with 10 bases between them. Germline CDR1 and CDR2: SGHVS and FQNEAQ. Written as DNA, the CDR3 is TGTGCCAGCAGCTGGGGGCGTGGGCAGTTCTTC. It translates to CASSWGRGQFF.

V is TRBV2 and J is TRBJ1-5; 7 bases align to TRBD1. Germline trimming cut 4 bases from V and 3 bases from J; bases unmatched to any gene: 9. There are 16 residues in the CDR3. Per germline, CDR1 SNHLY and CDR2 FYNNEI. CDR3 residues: CASSGHRDRANQPQHF. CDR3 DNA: TGTGCCAGCAGTGGACATAGGGACAGAGCCAATCAGCCCCAGCATTTT. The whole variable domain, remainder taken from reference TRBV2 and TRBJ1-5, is EPEVTQTPSHQVTQMGQEVILRCVPISNHLYFYWYRQILGQKVEFLVSFYNNEISEKSEIFDDQFSVERPDGSNFTLKIRSTKLEDSAMYFCASSGHRDRANQPQHFGDGTRLSIL.

The CDR3 DNA sequence: TGTGCCAGCAAGTCGAGCGGGGGCCCCTCCTACGAGCAGTACTTC. Its translation is CASKSSGGPSYEQYF. The chain links TRBV7-2 to TRBJ2-7; 8 bases are shared with TRBD2. V shed 7 bases, J shed 0 bases, and the junction held 8 bases outside the gene matches. The CDR3 covers 15 residues. The germline V gene encodes CDR1 SGHTA and CDR2 FQGNSA.

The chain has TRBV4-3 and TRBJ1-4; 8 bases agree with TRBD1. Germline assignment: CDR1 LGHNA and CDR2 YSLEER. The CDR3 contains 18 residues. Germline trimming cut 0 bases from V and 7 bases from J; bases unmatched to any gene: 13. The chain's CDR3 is CASSQDRWTGHGFEKLFF. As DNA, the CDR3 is TGCGCCAGCAGCCAAGATAGGTGGACAGGGCACGGGTTTGAAAAACTGTTTTTT.

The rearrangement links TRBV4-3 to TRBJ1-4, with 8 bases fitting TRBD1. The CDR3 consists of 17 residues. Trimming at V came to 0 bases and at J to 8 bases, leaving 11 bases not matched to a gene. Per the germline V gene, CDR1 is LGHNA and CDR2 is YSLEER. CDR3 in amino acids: CASSQDPQTGVLEKLFF. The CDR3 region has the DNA TGCGCCAGCAGCCAAGATCCCCAGACAGGGGTCTTAGAAAAACTGTTTTTT.

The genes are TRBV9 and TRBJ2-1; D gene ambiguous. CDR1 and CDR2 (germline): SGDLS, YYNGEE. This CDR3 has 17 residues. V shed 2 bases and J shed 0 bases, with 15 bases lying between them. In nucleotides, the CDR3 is TGTGCCAGCAGCGTCGAGCCCCACTCAAACTCCTACAATGAGCAGTTCTTC. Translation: CASSVEPHSNSYNEQFF. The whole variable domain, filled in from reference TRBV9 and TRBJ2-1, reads DSGVTQTPKHLITATGQRVTLRCSPRSGDLSVYWYQQSLDQGLQFLIQYYNGEERAKGNILERFSAQQFPDLHSELNLSSLELGDSALYFCASSVEPHSNSYNEQFFGPGTRLTVL.

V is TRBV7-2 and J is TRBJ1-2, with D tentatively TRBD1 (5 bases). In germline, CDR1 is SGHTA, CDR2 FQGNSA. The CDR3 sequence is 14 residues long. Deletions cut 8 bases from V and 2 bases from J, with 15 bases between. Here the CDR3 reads CASAEVGGNYGYTF. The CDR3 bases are TGTGCCAGCGCAGAGGTCGGGGGAAACTATGGCTACACCTTC. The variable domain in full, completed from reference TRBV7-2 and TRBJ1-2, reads GAGVSQSPSNKVTEKGKDVELRCDPISGHTALYWYRQSLGQGLEFLIYFQGNSAPDKSGLPSDRFSAERTGGSVSTLTIQRTQQEDSAVYLCASAEVGGNYGYTFGSGTRLTVV.

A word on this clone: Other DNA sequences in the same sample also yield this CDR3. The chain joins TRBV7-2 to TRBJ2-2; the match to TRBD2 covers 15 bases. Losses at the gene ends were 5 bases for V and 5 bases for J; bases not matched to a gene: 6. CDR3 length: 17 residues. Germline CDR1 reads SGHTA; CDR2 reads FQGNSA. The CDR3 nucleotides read TGTGCCAGCAGCCCCCCGGGACTAGCGGGAGGAACCGGGGAGCTGTTTTTT. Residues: CASSPPGLAGGTGELFF.

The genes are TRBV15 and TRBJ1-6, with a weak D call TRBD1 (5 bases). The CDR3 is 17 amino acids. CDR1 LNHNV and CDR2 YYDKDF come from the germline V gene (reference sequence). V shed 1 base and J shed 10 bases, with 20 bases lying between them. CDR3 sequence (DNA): TGTGCCACCAGCAGAGTGGTTGGGGCAGGGTCAGGATCACCCCTCCACTTT. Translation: CATSRVVGAGSGSPLHF.

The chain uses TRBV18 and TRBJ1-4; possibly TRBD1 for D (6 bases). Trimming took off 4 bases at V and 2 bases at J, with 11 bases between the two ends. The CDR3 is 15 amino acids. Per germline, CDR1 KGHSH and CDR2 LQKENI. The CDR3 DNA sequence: TGTGCCAGCTCACGAAACAGGGCGACTAATGAAAAACTGTTTTTT. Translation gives CASSRNRATNEKLFF.

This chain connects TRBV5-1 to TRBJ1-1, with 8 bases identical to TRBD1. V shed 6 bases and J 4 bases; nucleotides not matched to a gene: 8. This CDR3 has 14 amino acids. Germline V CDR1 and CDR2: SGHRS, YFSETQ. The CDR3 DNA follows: TGCGCCAGCACGAGAGCAGGGGGCTTCACTGAAGCTTTCTTT. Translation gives CASTRAGGFTEAFF.

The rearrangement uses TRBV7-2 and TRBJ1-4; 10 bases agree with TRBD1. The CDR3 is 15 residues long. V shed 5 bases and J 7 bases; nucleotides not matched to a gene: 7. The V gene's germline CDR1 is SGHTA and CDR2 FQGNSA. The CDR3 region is CASSRDRGQGEKLFF. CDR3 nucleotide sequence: TGTGCCAGCAGCCGCGACAGGGGGCAAGGTGAAAAACTGTTTTTT.

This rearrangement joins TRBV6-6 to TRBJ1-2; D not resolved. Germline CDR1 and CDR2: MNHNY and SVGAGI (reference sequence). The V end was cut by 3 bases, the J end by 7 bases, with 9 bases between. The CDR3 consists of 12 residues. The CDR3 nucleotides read TGTGCCAGCAGTTATGTTCTTAGTGGCTACACCTTC. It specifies CASSYVLSGYTF.

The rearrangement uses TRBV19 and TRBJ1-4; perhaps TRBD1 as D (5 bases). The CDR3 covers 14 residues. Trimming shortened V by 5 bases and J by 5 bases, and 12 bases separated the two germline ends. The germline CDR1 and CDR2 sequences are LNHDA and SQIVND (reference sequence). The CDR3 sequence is CASSLRDWNEKLFF. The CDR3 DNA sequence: TGTGCCAGTAGTCTTCGGGACTGGAATGAAAAACTGTTTTTT.

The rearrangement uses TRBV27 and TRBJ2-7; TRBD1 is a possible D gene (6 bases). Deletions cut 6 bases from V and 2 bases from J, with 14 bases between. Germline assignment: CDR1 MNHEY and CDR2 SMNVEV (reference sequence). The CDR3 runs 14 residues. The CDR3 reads CASSPLGAPYEQYF. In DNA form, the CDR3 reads TGTGCCAGCAGCCCCCTGGGGGCCCCCTACGAGCAGTACTTC.

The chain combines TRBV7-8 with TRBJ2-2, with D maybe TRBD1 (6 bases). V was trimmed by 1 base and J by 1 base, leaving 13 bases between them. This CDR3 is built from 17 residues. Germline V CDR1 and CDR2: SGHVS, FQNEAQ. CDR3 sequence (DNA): TGTGCCAGCAGCTTAGGTTCAACAGGGTGGAACACCGGGGAGCTGTTTTTT. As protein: CASSLGSTGWNTGELFF.

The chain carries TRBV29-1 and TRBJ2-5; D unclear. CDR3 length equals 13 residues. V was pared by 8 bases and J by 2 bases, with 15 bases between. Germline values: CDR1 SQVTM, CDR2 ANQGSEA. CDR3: CSTVQRPQETQYF. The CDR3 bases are TGCAGCACCGTTCAGCGTCCTCAAGAGACCCAGTACTTC. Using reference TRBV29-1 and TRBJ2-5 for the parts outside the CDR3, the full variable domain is SAVISQKPSRDICQRGTSLTIQCQVDSQVTMMFWYRQQPGQSLTLIATANQGSEATYESGFVIDKFPISRPNLTFSTLTVSNMSPEDSSIYLCSTVQRPQETQYFGPGTRLLVL.

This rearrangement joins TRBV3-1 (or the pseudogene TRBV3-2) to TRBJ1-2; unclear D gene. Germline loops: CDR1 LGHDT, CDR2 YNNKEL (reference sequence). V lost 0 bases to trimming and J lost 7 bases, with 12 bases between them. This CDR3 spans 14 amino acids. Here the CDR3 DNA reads TGTGCCAGCAGCCAAGAGCGAGGGCTCGGTGGCTACACCTTC. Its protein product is CASSQERGLGGYTF.

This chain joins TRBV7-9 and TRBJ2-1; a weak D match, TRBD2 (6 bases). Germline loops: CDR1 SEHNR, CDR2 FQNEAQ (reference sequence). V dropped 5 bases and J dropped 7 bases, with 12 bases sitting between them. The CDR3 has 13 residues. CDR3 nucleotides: TGTGCCAGCAGCCGGGGACTGGCGAATGAGCAGTTCTTC. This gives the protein CASSRGLANEQFF. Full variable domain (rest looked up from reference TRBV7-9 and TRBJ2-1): DTGVSQNPRHKITKRGQNVTFRCDPISEHNRLYWYRQTLGQGPEFLTYFQNEAQLEKSRLLSDRFSAERPKGSFSTLEIQRTEQGDSAMYLCASSRGLANEQFFGPGTRLTVL.

The CDR3 loop is CASSSKVAGYNEQFF. In DNA, the CDR3 is TGTGCCAGCAGTTCGAAGGTAGCGGGATACAATGAGCAGTTCTTC. The V call is TRBV6-5, the J call TRBJ2-1, with 8 bases fitting TRBD2. CDR3 length equals 15 residues. Germline V lookup: CDR1 MNHEY, CDR2 SVGAGI. Trimming removed 4 bases from V and 4 bases from J; junction bases left unmatched: 6.

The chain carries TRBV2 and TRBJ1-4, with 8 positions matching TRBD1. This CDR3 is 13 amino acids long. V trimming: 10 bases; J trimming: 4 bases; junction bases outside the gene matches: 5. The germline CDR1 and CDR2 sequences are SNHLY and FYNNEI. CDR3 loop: CANQGAGNEKLFF. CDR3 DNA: TGTGCCAACCAGGGGGCGGGTAATGAAAAACTGTTTTTT.

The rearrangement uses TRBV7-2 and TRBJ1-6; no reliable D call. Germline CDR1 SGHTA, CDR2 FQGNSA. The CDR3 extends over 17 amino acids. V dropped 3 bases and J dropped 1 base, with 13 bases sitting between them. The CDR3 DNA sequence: TGTGCCAGCAGCTTCCGCGGAGGACTGTCCTATAATTCACCCCTCCACTTT. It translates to CASSFRGGLSYNSPLHF.